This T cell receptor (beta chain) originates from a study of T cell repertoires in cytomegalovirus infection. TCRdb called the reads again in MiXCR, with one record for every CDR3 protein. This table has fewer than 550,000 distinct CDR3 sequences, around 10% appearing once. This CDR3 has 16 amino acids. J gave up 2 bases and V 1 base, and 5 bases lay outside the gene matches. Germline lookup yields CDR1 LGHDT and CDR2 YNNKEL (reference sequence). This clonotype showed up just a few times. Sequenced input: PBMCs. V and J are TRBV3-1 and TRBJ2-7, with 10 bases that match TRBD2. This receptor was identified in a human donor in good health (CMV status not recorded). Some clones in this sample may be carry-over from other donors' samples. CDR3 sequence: CASSQAWTSGAYEQYF. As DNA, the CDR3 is TGTGCCAGCAGCCAAGCTTGGACTAGCGGTGCCTACGAGCAGTACTTC.